This is a list of T cell receptor beta chains from one sample in a study of cytomegalovirus exposure and HLA in healthy donors. Libraries were prepared by immunoSEQ multiplex PCR; TCRdb keeps only in-frame clonotypes and omits some of them. The sample lists about 120,000 clones, approximately 8.6% occurring once. Input material: PBMCs. The receptors here all came from a woman in her forties in good health and CMV-seropositive. Both conserved end residues are trimmed from each CDR3. Some rows mark clone size as missing; the rest say once, few, many or name a class of expanded clone.

>TRBV7-9|few
ASSRGGPDQNTEAF
>TRBV18|.
ASSPDSVAEAF
>TRBV2|few
ASRRQGTRYEQY
>TRBV10-3|few
AIKLTGGPDTQY
>TRBV10-3|.
AISPLTGINYGYT
>TRBV5-6|few
ASRWRTGAGELF
>TRBV9|few
ASSVGESGAYEQY
>TRBV6-1|.
AGVEGPPYEQY
>TRBV6-5|.
ATWTGSYGYT
>TRBV7-3|few
ASSLAGGRRNTEAF
>TRBV27|few
ASSPSSYNSPLH
>TRBV12-5|few
ASGFTGDTQY
>TRBV25-1|.
ASSDLRAGRPLH
>TRBV5-1|few
ASSLPDRGLQSNQPQH
>TRBV29-1|few
SATASTNEKLF
>TRBV30|few
ASQGGVQTDTQY
>TRBV30|.
AWSVQLMNTEAF
>TRBV28|.
ASKKGGGETDTQY
>TRBV6-1|few
ASSTGFDTEAF
>TRBV18|few
ASSPPGQADGTEAF
>TRBV9|.
ASSVRAGGKDEQY
>TRBV7-8|few
ASSPLRLAGEQF
>TRBV5-4|few
ASSDRETSGGLNEQF
>TRBV6-5|few
ASSSRGGAAGNTIY
>TRBV7-6|few
ASSLRTELYEQY
>TRBV5-1|few
ASSLDGTGESTEAF
>TRBV20-1|few
SAPRSYEQY
>TRBV11-2|few
ASSQDRSNYGYT
>TRBV5-1|few
ASTETGQTISGNTIY